The clone carrying this T cell receptor beta chain is a singleton in its sample. Its target is not known. This entry belongs to a study of cytomegalovirus exposure and HLA in healthy donors. The PCR was carried out with 60 Vbeta primers and 13 Jbeta primers. Assay used: immunoSEQ multiplex PCR; TCRdb lists only in-frame clones, some missing. The repertoire holds over 100,000 clones, with 77% as singletons. V was pared by 4 bases and J by 2 bases, with 3 bases of the junction left unmatched. Germline CDR1 is SGHNT and CDR2 is YYREEE (reference sequence). The CDR3 covers 14 residues. Study-wide results and limits: In a later analysis, a missense DCLRE1C variant was linked to TCR beta V- and J-gene trimming. There were several of the most significant clusters that appeared linked to common viral pathogens in a later analysis.

The receptor was derived from a man in his forties in good health and CMV-seropositive. Sequencing was done on a sample of PBMCs. The rearrangement joins TRBV5-4 to TRBJ2-5; TRBD1 matches 9 bases. CDR3 in DNA: TGTGCCAGCAGCCCTGGACAGGGGCAAGAGACCCAGTACTTC. Translated, it gives CASSPGQGQETQYF.